This T cell receptor beta chain was observed in a study of B cell selection in AIRE deficiency. Broader study findings: Only about 9.3% of 3657 shared Treg sequences were patient-specific; 30% to 40% healthy-specific. Patient Tconv cells held roughly 33% of Treg sequences shared by healthy donors. CDR3s were shorter in shared Treg sequences, reflecting few non-templated nucleotide insertions. TCRbeta-only data showed 30% to 45% of shared healthy Treg sequences in healthy Tconv.

Sorting defined conventional CD4 T cells as CD4+CD127+. Sequencing used immunoSEQ multiplex PCR; TCRdb keeps in-frame clones, though not all of them. The table lists about 23,000 clones, 95% to 98% of them singletons. The CDR3 consists of 14 residues. The germline gives CDR1 WNHNN, CDR2 SYGVQD (reference sequence). After removal of 3 bases from V and 3 bases from J, the junction contained 2 bases not matched to a gene. In the case of this clone: Its antigen is unknown.

This clonotype originated in a human donor with AIRE deficiency. The chain carries TRBV10-1 and TRBJ1-1, with TRBD1 identical over 9 bases. Sequenced material: conventional CD4+ T cells sorted from PBMCs. CDR3 residues: CASSETGGYTEAFF. Written as DNA, the CDR3 is TGCGCCAGCAGTGAAACAGGGGGCTACACTGAAGCTTTCTTT.